This TCR beta chain was obtained from a study of T-cell memory formation after mild COVID-19. This clonotype was found a few times. Its specificity is unknown. Study outcomes and limitations: The main location of contracting CD4+ clones was CM and EM, and that of contracting CD8+ clones was EMRA.

This CDR3 is 13 amino acids long. V was clipped by 6 bases and J by 3 bases, with 9 bases between them. Germline loops: CDR1 MNHEY, CDR2 SVGEGT. TCRdb re-called the 5' RACE reads with MiXCR, one entry per CDR3 protein. The sample yields some 600,000 distinct CDR3 sequences, 17% seen once. The TCR comes from an adult woman who had mild COVID-19 (a few samples of this study predate the infection). Cell type and time point are not known. This rearrangement joins TRBV6-2 or TRBV6-3 to TRBJ1-5; possible D gene TRBD1, 5 bases. Sequences were obtained from PBMCs or a T cell subset sorted from them (not recorded which). The CDR3 protein is CASRQGFNQPQHF. The DNA for the CDR3 is TGTGCCAGCAGGCAGGGCTTCAATCAGCCCCAGCATTTT.